A selection of T cell receptor beta chains follows, all from one sample in a study of T cell clonotyping in hematopoietic cell transplantation. Clones were read by immunoSEQ multiplex PCR, and TCRdb kept only the in-frame ones, dropping some. The table lists some 8,800 clones, roughly 93% of them singletons. The source was PBMCs, collected 100 days after allogeneic stem cell transplant. Receptor source: a male patient between 45 and 59 years old who had an allogeneic stem cell transplant from a related donor, so T cells may come from the graft donor. Some clones in this sample may be carry-over from other donors' samples. The CDR3 runs from the conserved cysteine through the conserved F or W. A D gene is named only where the DNA matches it firmly. Only part of the rows carry a size: once, few, many, or a class if the clone is expanded.

TRBD2	TRBV5-4	TRBJ2-5	-	CASRSTSGGAEPQYF	TGTGCCAGCAGATCAACTAGCGGGGGGGCCGAGCCCCAGTACTTC
-	TRBV6-1	TRBJ1-1	-	CASSEAGENTEAFF	TGTGCCAGCAGTGAGGCCGGGGAGAACACTGAAGCTTTCTTT
-	TRBV11-1	TRBJ2-5	-	CASSLEQPQETQYF	TGTGCCAGCAGCTTGGAACAGCCTCAAGAGACCCAGTACTTC
-	TRBV9	TRBJ2-3	once	CASSGDDRYSTDTQYF	TGTGCCAGCAGCGGCGATGACAGGTACTCCACAGATACGCAGTATTTT
-	TRBV7-9	TRBJ1-1	once	CASSFRRTVMNTEAFF	TGTGCCAGCAGCTTCCGACGGACGGTGATGAACACTGAAGCTTTCTTT
-	TRBV4-3	TRBJ1-3	-	CASSPQTGSGNTIYF	TGCGCCAGCAGCCCGCAAACAGGGTCGGGAAACACCATATATTTT
-	TRBV2	TRBJ2-2	-	CASSEDATGELFF	TGTGCCAGCAGTGAAGACGCTACCGGGGAGCTGTTTTTT
-	TRBV19	TRBJ2-6	-	CASSLSGANVLTF	TGTGCCAGTAGTTTGTCTGGGGCCAACGTCCTGACTTTC
-	TRBV27	TRBJ1-5	-	CASSPLERGVQPQHF	TGTGCCAGCAGTCCCCTGGAGAGGGGGGTTCAGCCCCAGCATTTT
-	TRBV6-5	TRBJ2-7	-	CASSYNRYEQYF	TGTGCCAGCAGTTACAACAGATACGAGCAGTACTTC
-	TRBV28	TRBJ1-2	-	CAGTGQGGYTF	TGTGCCGGAACAGGACAAGGGGGCTACACCTTC
TRBD2	TRBV27	TRBJ2-7	-	CASRRNAGGYEQYF	TGTGCCAGCAGGAGGAACGCGGGGGGCTACGAGCAGTACTTC
-	TRBV6-5	TRBJ1-5	-	CASSSGGTHPLPQHF	TGTGCCAGCAGTTCGGGCGGGACGCACCCTTTGCCCCAGCATTTT
-	TRBV6-5	TRBJ1-1	-	CASSYSTRNTEAFF	TGTGCCAGCAGTTACTCGACCAGGAACACTGAAGCTTTCTTT
-	TRBV25-1	TRBJ1-6	-	CASSGRQASSYNSPLHF	TGTGCCAGCAGTGGACGACAGGCTAGCTCCTATAATTCACCCCTCCACTTT
TRBD1	TRBV19	TRBJ1-5	-	CASGQGVGQPQHF	TGTGCCAGCGGACAGGGCGTAGGTCAGCCCCAGCATTTT
-	TRBV10-3	TRBJ2-3	-	CAISETYTDTQYF	TGTGCCATCAGTGAAACTTACACAGATACGCAGTATTTT
-	TRBV4-2	TRBJ1-3	-	CASSQDQQGIGNTIYF	TGTGCCAGCAGCCAAGATCAGCAGGGGATTGGAAACACCATATATTTT
-	TRBV21-1	TRBJ2-5	-	CASSNPRAAWETQYF	TGTGCCAGCAGCAACCCCAGGGCCGCTTGGGAGACCCAGTACTTC
-	TRBV7-8	TRBJ1-2	-	CASRDSSYGYTF	TGTGCCAGCAGAGACAGTTCTTATGGCTACACCTTC
-	TRBV30	TRBJ1-1	-	CAWSASDSEAFF	TGTGCCTGGAGTGCGTCGGACAGTGAAGCTTTCTTT
TRBD2	TRBV5-8	TRBJ2-1	-	CASSSGGGSYGDEQFF	TGTGCCAGCAGCTCGGGGGGGGGCAGCTATGGGGATGAGCAGTTCTTC
-	TRBV29-1	TRBJ2-1	-	CSVGDPGMNEQFF	TGCAGCGTTGGAGACCCGGGGATGAATGAGCAGTTCTTC
TRBD2	TRBV11-2	TRBJ2-7	once	CASSPGWTSGSREQYF	TGTGCCAGCAGCCCAGGATGGACTAGCGGGAGCAGGGAGCAGTACTTC
TRBD2	TRBV15	TRBJ2-7	-	CATSGAGVRSYEQYF	TGTGCCACCAGCGGAGCGGGAGTCAGGAGTTACGAGCAGTACTTC